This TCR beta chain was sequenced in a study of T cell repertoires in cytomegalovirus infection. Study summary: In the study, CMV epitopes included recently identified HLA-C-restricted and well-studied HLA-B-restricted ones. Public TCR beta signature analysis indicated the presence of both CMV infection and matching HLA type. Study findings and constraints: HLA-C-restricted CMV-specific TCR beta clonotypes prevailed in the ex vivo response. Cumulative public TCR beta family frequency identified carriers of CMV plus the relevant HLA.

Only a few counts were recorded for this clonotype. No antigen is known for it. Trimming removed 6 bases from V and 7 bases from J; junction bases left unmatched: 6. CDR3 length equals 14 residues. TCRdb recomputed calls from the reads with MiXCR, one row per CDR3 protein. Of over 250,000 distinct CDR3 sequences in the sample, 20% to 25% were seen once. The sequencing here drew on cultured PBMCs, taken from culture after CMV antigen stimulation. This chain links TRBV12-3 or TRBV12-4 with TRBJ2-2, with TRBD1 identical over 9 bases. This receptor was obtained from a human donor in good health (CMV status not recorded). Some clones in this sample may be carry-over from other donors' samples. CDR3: CASSRTGADGELFF. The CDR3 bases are TGTGCCAGCAGCCGGACAGGGGCGGACGGGGAGCTGTTTTTT.